This is a list of T cell receptor beta chains from one sample in a study of blood T cell repertoires in COVID-19. TCRdb keeps only in-frame clones here, not all; method: immunoSEQ multiplex PCR. The sample comprises 250,000 to 300,000 clones, about 86% of which are singletons, and 3.5% to 5% rests with the top ten. Sequenced sample: PBMCs or T cells enriched from blood (not recorded which). The receptors were sampled from a man aged 25-40 years with acute COVID-19. The CDR3 runs from the conserved cysteine through the conserved F or W. The order of the fields is D gene, clone size, V gene, J gene, CDR3 protein, CDR3 DNA. The D gene is left open where the match is weak. For some rows the clone size is stated as once, few or many, or as a class when expanded; others skip it.

>-|-|TRBV5-5|TRBJ1-2
CASSLQAYGYTF
TGTGCCAGCAGCTTGCAGGCCTATGGCTACACCTTC
>-|-|TRBV7-7|TRBJ1-3
CASSPMTGSSSGNTIYF
TGTGCTAGCAGCCCTATGACGGGGAGCTCCTCTGGAAACACCATATATTTT
>-|-|TRBV14|TRBJ1-4
CASSTRTAGATNEKLFF
TGTGCCAGCAGCACCCGGACAGCAGGCGCAACTAATGAAAAACTGTTTTTT
>-|-|TRBV18|TRBJ1-1
CASSPTRGNTEAFF
TGTGCCAGCTCACCGACTAGAGGGAACACTGAAGCTTTCTTT
>-|few|TRBV28|TRBJ1-1
CASSLRGSRAEAFF
TGTGCCAGCAGTTTAAGGGGATCAAGAGCTGAAGCTTTCTTT
>-|-|TRBV10-3|TRBJ1-5
CAIRQTGSNQPQHF
TGTGCCATCAGACAAACAGGTAGCAATCAGCCCCAGCATTTT
>-|once|TRBV25-1|TRBJ2-3
CASSEPQTGTSTDTQYF
TGTGCCAGCAGTGAACCCCAGACAGGGACTAGCACAGATACGCAGTATTTT
>TRBD1|-|TRBV6-5|TRBJ1-6
CASVQGTLGNSPLHF
TGTGCCAGCGTACAGGGGACGCTTGGTAATTCACCCCTCCACTTT
>TRBD1|-|TRBV7-3|TRBJ2-3
CASSSGQGADTQYF
TGTGCCAGCAGCTCCGGACAGGGTGCAGATACGCAGTATTTT
>-|-|TRBV27|TRBJ2-1
CASTAGNSYNEQFF
TGTGCCAGCACCGCAGGGAACTCCTACAATGAGCAGTTCTTC
>-|-|TRBV3-1/TRBV3-2|TRBJ1-1
CASSRDRRTSEAFF
TGTGCCAGCAGCCGAGACAGGCGGACTTCCGAAGCTTTCTTT
>TRBD2|-|TRBV5-1|TRBJ2-2
CASKASGGTGELFF
TGCGCCAGCAAGGCTAGCGGGGGCACCGGGGAGCTGTTTTTT
>TRBD1|-|TRBV27|TRBJ2-5
CASRARTGFETQYF
TGTGCCAGCAGAGCCCGGACAGGCTTTGAGACCCAGTACTTC
>TRBD1|few|TRBV19|TRBJ1-2
CASSTGTANYGYTF
TGTGCCAGTAGTACCGGGACAGCTAACTATGGCTACACCTTC
>-|-|TRBV30|TRBJ1-6
CAWGRQSSPLHF
TGTGCCTGGGGCAGACAGTCTTCACCCCTCCACTTT
>-|-|TRBV3-1/TRBV3-2|TRBJ1-3
CASSRWQGSGNTIYF
TGTGCCAGCAGCCGGTGGCAGGGATCTGGAAACACCATATATTTT
>-|-|TRBV6-5|TRBJ1-6
CATDIKTRGSSPLHF
TGTGCCACCGATATAAAAACAAGGGGAAGTTCACCCCTCCACTTT
>TRBD1|-|TRBV2|TRBJ1-6
CASSERDRALGSPLHF
TGTGCCAGCAGTGAGCGGGACAGGGCTTTAGGATCACCCCTCCACTTT
>TRBD2|-|TRBV7-8|TRBJ2-1
CASSYIAGGQHEQFF
TGTGCCAGCAGCTATATAGCGGGGGGGCAGCATGAGCAGTTCTTC
>-|-|TRBV13|TRBJ1-2
CASSLNQNYGYTF
TGTGCCAGCAGCTTAAATCAGAACTATGGCTACACCTTC
>-|-|TRBV7-9|TRBJ1-1
CASSPSGRGNTEAFF
TGTGCCAGCAGCCCGTCGGGTCGCGGGAACACTGAAGCTTTCTTT
>-|-|TRBV4-1|TRBJ2-1
CASSPGQKQFF
TGCGCCAGCAGCCCCGGACAAAAGCAGTTCTTC
>-|-|TRBV5-5|TRBJ1-6
CASSLDRGGGNSPLHF
TGTGCCAGCAGCTTAGACCGCGGGGGTGGTAATTCACCCCTCCACTTT
>TRBD1|-|TRBV3-1/TRBV3-2|TRBJ1-1
CASSQDEKTGMNTEAFF
TGTGCCAGCAGCCAAGACGAGAAGACAGGGATGAACACTGAAGCTTTCTTT
>-|-|TRBV7-7|TRBJ2-3
CASSLRPRGRSEADTQYF
TGTGCTAGCAGCTTAAGACCGCGCGGAAGATCAGAGGCAGATACGCAGTATTTT
>-|-|TRBV6-5|TRBJ1-4
CASIRSTTNEKLFF
TGTGCCAGCATCAGATCCACAACTAATGAAAAACTGTTTTTT
>TRBD1|-|TRBV11-3|TRBJ2-2
CASSSGQLNTGELFF
TGTGCCAGCAGCTCGGGACAGCTTAACACCGGGGAGCTGTTTTTT
>-|-|TRBV10-3|TRBJ1-1
CAISSLNTEAFF
TGTGCCATCAGTTCGTTGAACACTGAAGCTTTCTTT
>-|-|TRBV3-1/TRBV3-2|TRBJ1-2
CASSQSWRGSTF
TGTGCCAGCAGCCAATCTTGGAGGGGCAGCACCTTC
>-|-|TRBV29-1|TRBJ2-3
CSAERAGFTDTQYF
TGCAGCGCCGAAAGGGCGGGATTCACAGATACGCAGTATTTT
>-|-|TRBV2|TRBJ1-5
CASTTRENQPQHF
TGTGCCAGCACCACAAGGGAGAATCAGCCCCAGCATTTT
>TRBD1|-|TRBV28|TRBJ1-4
CASSLDRAYEKLFF
TGTGCCAGCAGTCTGGACAGGGCTTATGAAAAACTGTTTTTT
>-|-|TRBV7-6|TRBJ2-2
CASSLRSQAPNTGELFF
TGTGCCAGCAGCCTACGCTCCCAGGCCCCGAACACCGGGGAGCTGTTTTTT
>TRBD2|-|TRBV28|TRBJ2-4
CASSFTLAGQKNIQYF
TGTGCCAGCAGTTTTACACTAGCGGGGCAAAAAAACATTCAGTACTTC
>TRBD1|many|TRBV24-1|TRBJ2-5
CATSDPGQGAFQETQYF
TGTGCCACCAGTGACCCAGGACAGGGGGCCTTCCAAGAGACCCAGTACTTC
>TRBD1|-|TRBV5-5|TRBJ2-6
CASSRQGNAGANVLTF
TGTGCCAGCAGCCGACAGGGGAACGCTGGGGCCAACGTCCTGACTTTC
>TRBD1|-|TRBV5-1|TRBJ2-6
CASSPWTGSTSGANVLTF
TGCGCCAGCAGCCCCTGGACAGGGTCCACCTCTGGGGCCAACGTCCTGACTTTC
>-|-|TRBV5-1|TRBJ2-3
CASSRDTSTDTQYF
TGCGCCAGCAGCCGGGACACTAGCACAGATACGCAGTATTTT
>TRBD1|-|TRBV30|TRBJ1-4
CAWRDRGSRGEKLFF
TGTGCCTGGAGGGACAGGGGGAGTCGCGGTGAAAAACTGTTTTTT
>-|-|TRBV9|TRBJ2-3
CASSVASTSSTDTQYF
TGTGCCAGCAGCGTAGCGTCTACTAGTAGCACAGATACGCAGTATTTT
>-|-|TRBV6-5|TRBJ2-5
CASLIGRSGETQYF
TGTGCCAGCTTAATAGGGAGGAGCGGGGAGACCCAGTACTTC
>TRBD1|-|TRBV2|TRBJ2-3
CASRQGAGKSTDTQYF
TGTGCCAGCAGACAGGGGGCCGGTAAAAGCACAGATACGCAGTATTTT
>TRBD2|-|TRBV20-1|TRBJ2-5
CSASRLAGVVTQYF
TGCAGTGCTAGTCGTCTAGCGGGGGTTGTGACCCAGTACTTC
>-|once|TRBV6-1|TRBJ2-6
CASSDGGSSGANVLTF
TGTGCCAGCAGTGACGGCGGGTCCTCTGGGGCCAACGTCCTGACTTTC
>-|-|TRBV19|TRBJ2-5
CASTFGAGGRSGGETQYF
TGTGCCAGTACTTTCGGTGCAGGGGGCAGGTCGGGAGGAGAGACCCAGTACTTC
>TRBD1|-|TRBV7-2|TRBJ1-6
CASSAWTGENSPLHF
TGTGCCAGCAGCGCATGGACAGGGGAAAATTCACCCCTCCACTTT
>TRBD2|-|TRBV29-1|TRBJ2-2
CSVGRTSGRVGELFF
TGCAGCGTCGGCCGGACTAGCGGGAGGGTAGGGGAGCTGTTTTTT
>TRBD1|-|TRBV5-1|TRBJ1-5
CASKVGTGDQPQHF
TGCGCCAGCAAGGTCGGGACAGGTGACCAGCCCCAGCATTTT
>-|-|TRBV5-1|TRBJ1-6
CASSLGPVRERTSYNSPLHF
TGCGCCAGCAGCTTGGGCCCGGTCAGGGAACGAACCTCCTATAATTCACCCCTCCACTTT
>-|-|TRBV11-3|TRBJ2-1
CASSDLRGTSSYNEQFF
TGTGCCAGCAGTGACCTTAGGGGGACCAGCTCCTACAATGAGCAGTTCTTC
>-|-|TRBV11-2|TRBJ2-2
CASSPDLPNTGELFF
TGTGCCAGCAGCCCGGACTTACCGAACACCGGGGAGCTGTTTTTT